The 31 T cell receptor beta chains presented below share a single source sample, sequenced in a study of vaccination effects on CD4 cells after COVID-19. ViraFEST assay sequencing came after antigen-specific CD4+ T cells were expanded with viral peptide pools. Once cultured for nine to ten days, the cells underwent separation to obtain CD4+ T cells. Which antigens these TCRs recognize remains unknown. Profiling relied on immunoSEQ multiplex PCR, and the TCRdb table lists in-frame clones only, not all of them. The data contain about 79,000 clones, around four fifths of them seen just once; the ten biggest clones take up roughly 1.7%. The specimen was CD4+ T cells from PBMCs cultured with HCoV-229E spike peptides, collected before COVID-19 vaccination. These receptors came from a human donor who received a COVID-19 vaccine.

The gene calls are TRBV7-2 and TRBJ1-2; 7 bases match TRBD1. This CDR3 has 11 residues. The V gene end was trimmed by 5 bases and the J gene end by 8 bases; junction bases not matched to a gene: 2. CDR1 SGHTA and CDR2 FQGNSA come from the germline V gene. The DNA of the CDR3 is TGTGCCAGCAGCCAGGGGGGGGGCTACACCTTC. Translating gives CASSQGGGYTF.

CDR3 in DNA: TGTGCCAGCAGTGAAAACGACAAACCATCCACCGGGGAGCTGTTTTTT. Encoded protein: CASSENDKPSTGELFF. V and J are TRBV25-1 and TRBJ2-2, with D unclear. In germline, CDR1 is MGHDK, CDR2 SYGVNS. The ends were cut back, 2 bases at V and 4 bases at J, with 14 bases in the middle. The CDR3 length is 16 residues.

The chain recombines TRBV6-6 with TRBJ2-3, with D tentatively TRBD1 (5 bases). The V end was cut by 6 bases, the J end by 8 bases, with 21 bases between. Germline CDR1 MNHNY, CDR2 SVGAGI (reference sequence). The CDR3 runs 15 residues. This CDR3 is CASSPPTAAAGTQYF. CDR3 sequence (DNA): TGTGCCAGCAGCCCCCCGACAGCCGCAGCAGGTACGCAGTATTTT.

The CDR3 coding sequence is TGTGCCAGCAGTTGGGACAGGGTTTCCACTGAAGCTTTCTTT. Amino acid sequence: CASSWDRVSTEAFF. This chain uses TRBV27 with TRBJ1-1; 9 bases map to TRBD1. Germline CDR1 and CDR2: MNHEY and SMNVEV (reference sequence). V trimming: 4 bases; J trimming: 4 bases; junction bases outside the gene matches: 4. CDR3 length equals 14 residues.

This clone was recorded a few times. The rearrangement links TRBV6-6 to TRBJ2-2; 8 nucleotides line up with TRBD1. Germline CDR1 and CDR2: MNHNY and SVGAGI (reference sequence). This CDR3 comprises 15 residues. The V and J ends lost 7 bases and 3 bases, in that order; junction bases with no gene match: 7. CDR3 loop: CASTPRTGYTGELFF. CDR3 DNA sequence: TGTGCCAGCACCCCTCGGACAGGGTACACCGGGGAGCTGTTTTTT.

CDR3 nucleotides: TGTGCCAGCAGGAACCAAATACAGGTGCTTTTGATGAACACTGAAGCTTTCTTT. As protein: CASRNQIQVLLMNTEAFF. The V call is TRBV7-9, the J call TRBJ1-1; the D gene is possibly TRBD1 (5 bases). Germline V gene lookup returns CDR1 SEHNR and CDR2 FQNEAQ (reference sequence). Trimming cost V 6 bases and J 0 bases, with 23 bases left between them. This CDR3 is built from 18 residues.

The genes are TRBV6-5 and TRBJ1-2; tentative D call: TRBD1 (5 bases). The CDR3 loop spans 15 amino acids. The germline CDR1 and CDR2 sequences are MNHEY and SVGAGI. V lost 2 bases, J lost 0 bases, and 10 bases lay in between. Here the CDR3 reads CASSYGWGPNYGYTF. DNA of the CDR3: TGTGCCAGCAGTTACGGCTGGGGCCCTAACTATGGCTACACCTTC.

The chain couples TRBV7-2 to TRBJ2-2; D ambiguous. Per the germline V gene, CDR1 is SGHTA and CDR2 is FQGNSA. V was trimmed by 1 base and J by 6 bases, leaving 15 bases between them. This CDR3 has 16 residues. Here the CDR3 reads CASSLVPGLRAGELFF. CDR3 nucleotides: TGTGCCAGCAGCTTAGTTCCCGGGTTACGGGCCGGGGAGCTGTTTTTT.

Concerning this clone itself: Other nucleotide sequences in the sample specify the same CDR3. The V call is TRBV5-1, the J call TRBJ2-2, with D perhaps matching TRBD1 (7 bases). The V end lost 0 bases, the J end lost 0 bases, and 9 bases lay between the germline ends. This CDR3 has 16 residues. Germline loops: CDR1 SGHRS, CDR2 YFSETQ. DNA for the CDR3: TGCGCCAGCAGCTTGGCAGGGGGGACGAACACCGGGGAGCTGTTTTTT. Encoded protein: CASSLAGGTNTGELFF.

V and J are TRBV11-2 and TRBJ1-2; 8 nucleotides match TRBD1. J gave up 2 bases and V 1 base, and 3 bases lay outside the gene matches. This CDR3 is 15 amino acids long. The germline V gene encodes CDR1 SGHAT and CDR2 FQNNGV. In DNA form, the CDR3 reads TGTGCCAGCAGCTTAGCAGGACAGGGAAACTATGGCTACACCTTC. It yields the protein CASSLAGQGNYGYTF.

The chain combines TRBV10-3 with TRBJ1-1; a weak D match, TRBD1 (5 bases). In germline, CDR1 is ENHRY, CDR2 SYGVKD. V was cut by 4 bases and J by 1 base, with 7 bases left in between. CDR3 length: 13 amino acids. CDR3 DNA sequence: TGTGCCATCAGTGGAGGGGCGAACACTGAAGCTTTCTTT. It specifies CAISGGANTEAFF.

V usage is TRBV7-9 and J usage is TRBJ1-2; D remains ambiguous. Per germline, CDR1 SEHNR and CDR2 FQNEAQ (reference sequence). The CDR3 length is 15 residues. The germline V and J ends were trimmed by 1 base and 4 bases, with 13 bases remaining between them. The CDR3 spells CASSLEGSQLYGYTF. The CDR3 region has the DNA TGTGCCAGCAGCTTAGAGGGATCCCAACTCTATGGCTACACCTTC. The full variable domain, its missing parts supplied by reference TRBV7-9 and TRBJ1-2, is DTGVSQNPRHKITKRGQNVTFRCDPISEHNRLYWYRQTLGQGPEFLTYFQNEAQLEKSRLLSDRFSAERPKGSFSTLEIQRTEQGDSAMYLCASSLEGSQLYGYTFGSGTRLTVV.

The chain is built from TRBV4-1 and TRBJ2-5; TRBD1 or TRBD2 may be the D gene (6 bases each). The V gene's germline CDR1 is MGHRA and CDR2 YSYEKL. V lost 2 bases and J lost 5, with 12 bases in between. The CDR3 runs to 14 residues. CDR3 protein: CASSQSGARETQYF. CDR3 DNA: TGCGCCAGCAGCCAATCGGGGGCGCGGGAGACCCAGTACTTC.

The rearrangement links TRBV5-1 to TRBJ1-4; possible D gene TRBD1, 6 bases. The CDR3 spans 14 residues. The germline V and J ends were trimmed by 4 bases and 6 bases, with 13 bases remaining between them. In germline, CDR1 is SGHRS, CDR2 YFSETQ. CDR3 in amino acids: CASSPGGADEKLFF. The CDR3 DNA reads as TGCGCCAGCAGCCCCGGGGGGGCAGATGAAAAACTGTTTTTT.

This clone is a singleton in its sample. V usage is TRBV7-9 and J usage is TRBJ2-3; D is undetermined. Germline values: CDR1 SEHNR, CDR2 FQNEAQ (reference sequence). V shed 1 base and J shed 6 bases, with 17 bases lying between them. This CDR3 region has 16 residues. The CDR3, as DNA: TGTGCCAGCAGCTTAGTAGCTTCACGATTATATGATACGCAGTATTTT. Amino acids: CASSLVASRLYDTQYF.

This chain connects TRBV28 to TRBJ2-5, with D perhaps being TRBD1 or TRBD2 (6 bases each). CDR1 is MDHEN, CDR2 SYDVKM, per germline. CDR3 length: 16 amino acids. V lost 8 bases, J lost 5 bases, and 24 bases lay in between. CDR3 residues: CASSFTVYQGRETQYF. CDR3 sequence (DNA): TGTGCCAGCTCCTTTACAGTTTATCAGGGGAGGGAGACCCAGTACTTC.

This clone was counted a few times. This chain joins TRBV5-1 and TRBJ2-2, with 8 bases fitting TRBD1. This CDR3 spans 15 amino acids. Germline CDR1 reads SGHRS; CDR2 reads YFSETQ. V was clipped by 4 bases and J by 1 base; unmatched bases: 3. The CDR3 loop is CASSAGTGNTGELFF. The DNA of the CDR3 is TGCGCCAGCAGCGCCGGGACAGGGAACACCGGGGAGCTGTTTTTT.

The chain has TRBV20-1 and TRBJ1-2; no firm D call. The length of the CDR3 is 10 residues. V lost 7 bases and J lost 8, with 11 bases in between. Germline V gives CDR1 DFQATT, CDR2 SNEGSKA (reference sequence). CDR3 sequence (DNA): TGCAGTGTCGAACAACGCGGCTACACCTTC. Its translation is CSVEQRGYTF.

The chain uses TRBV5-4 and TRBJ1-3, with 8 bases identical to TRBD1. The CDR3 contains 13 residues. Germline V gives CDR1 SGHNT, CDR2 YYREEE (reference sequence). The junction had 6 bases not matched to a gene; V was cut back by 7 bases and J by 6 bases. The CDR3 DNA sequence: TGTGCCAGCGCTACGGACAGGGCAAACACCATATATTTT. It is translated as CASATDRANTIYF.

The V call is TRBV14, the J call TRBJ1-4, with 8 bases that match TRBD1. CDR1 SGHDN and CDR2 FVKESK come from the germline V gene. The CDR3 is made up of 16 amino acids. Unmatched junction bases numbered 8, after V lost 1 base and J lost 7 bases. This chain's CDR3 is CASSQGNQGAGEKLFF. CDR3 nucleotide sequence: TGTGCCAGCAGCCAAGGAAACCAGGGGGCTGGTGAAAAACTGTTTTTT. The entire variable domain, with the rest obtained from reference TRBV14 and TRBJ1-4, is as follows: EAGVTQFPSHSVIEKGQTVTLRCDPISGHDNLYWYRRVMGKEIKFLLHFVKESKQDESGMPNNRFLAERTGGTYSTLKVQPAELEDSGVYFCASSQGNQGAGEKLFFGSGTQLSVL.

CDR3 in amino acids: CASSFPTGKGTEAFF. The CDR3 nucleotides are TGCGCCAGCAGCTTTCCTACAGGGAAGGGAACTGAAGCTTTCTTT. The V gene is TRBV5-1, the J gene TRBJ1-1, with a possible D match to TRBD1 (6 bases). This CDR3 has 15 residues. From germline, CDR1 is SGHRS and CDR2 YFSETQ. V dropped 2 bases and J dropped 5 bases, with 16 bases sitting between them.

The genes are TRBV27 and TRBJ1-1; D gene ambiguous. Germline V gene data show CDR1 as MNHEY and CDR2 as SMNVEV (reference sequence). The CDR3 covers 14 residues. V dropped 6 bases and J dropped 1 base, with 12 bases sitting between them. For the CDR3, the DNA is TGTGCCAGCAGCAAAATAAGAAAGAACACTGAAGCTTTCTTT. As protein: CASSKIRKNTEAFF.

This clone was observed a handful of times. The rearrangement uses TRBV4-3 and TRBJ1-2; 11 nucleotides agree with TRBD1. The CDR3 is 15 amino acids. Per germline, CDR1 LGHNA and CDR2 YSLEER. V shed 2 bases, J shed 9 bases, and the junction held 8 bases outside the gene matches. CDR3 bases: TGCGCCAGCAGCCAATCCGGACAGGGGGCTTATAGCTACACCTTC. Protein product: CASSQSGQGAYSYTF.

The chain joins TRBV9 to TRBJ1-5, with D perhaps matching TRBD1 (6 bases). The CDR3 loop spans 15 amino acids. Trimming left V 0 bases short and J 0 bases short, with 7 bases between. Germline loops: CDR1 SGDLS, CDR2 YYNGEE. The CDR3 reads CASSVEGGSNQPQHF. The CDR3, as DNA: TGTGCCAGCAGCGTAGAAGGGGGTAGCAATCAGCCCCAGCATTTT.

The chain couples TRBV6-5 to TRBJ2-3, with D possibly TRBD2 on 5 matching bases. V shed 7 bases and J shed 6 bases, with 20 bases lying between them. The CDR3 loop spans 15 amino acids. Germline-derived CDR1 and CDR2 are MNHEY and SVGAGI. CDR3 in amino acids: CASKTDGLIGDTQYF. Here the CDR3 DNA reads TGTGCCAGCAAGACCGACGGACTGATTGGGGATACGCAGTATTTT.

The chain employs TRBV9 and TRBJ1-6, with 7 bases identical to TRBD1. CDR1 and CDR2 from the germline V gene are SGDLS and YYNGEE. V lost 4 bases and J lost 7; bases outside the gene matches: 11. This CDR3 contains 16 residues. The CDR3 reads CASSPIDRAENSPLHF. In nucleotides, the CDR3 is TGTGCCAGCAGCCCCATCGACAGGGCGGAGAATTCACCCCTCCACTTT.

The DNA of the CDR3 is TGTGCCAGTAGTATAGCCTCCGGGACAAACACCGGGGAGCTGTTTTTT. Amino acids: CASSIASGTNTGELFF. The chain combines TRBV19 with TRBJ2-2, with D perhaps matching TRBD1 (6 bases). V lost 1 base and J 2 bases, leaving 11 bases between the germline ends. Germline CDR1 LNHDA, CDR2 SQIVND (reference sequence). This CDR3 spans 16 amino acids.

The chain is built from TRBV7-2 and TRBJ2-3; D unresolved. The CDR3 covers 13 residues. CDR1 SGHTA and CDR2 FQGNSA come from the germline V gene. Trimming shortened V by 2 bases and J by 2 bases, and 5 bases separated the two germline ends. CDR3 nucleotide sequence: TGTGCCAGCAGCTTAAGCTACACAGATACGCAGTATTTT. This encodes CASSLSYTDTQYF.

The gene calls are TRBV11-3 and TRBJ2-7, with D perhaps being TRBD1 or TRBD2 (6 bases each). Germline lookup yields CDR1 SGHNT and CDR2 YENEEA. The CDR3 totals 15 residues. The chain's CDR3 is CASSLGGYNNYEQCV. The CDR3 bases are TGTGCCAGCAGCTTGGGGGGCTACAACAACTACGAGCAGTGCGTC.

This clone was recorded a few times. This rearrangement joins TRBV2 to TRBJ1-3; no definite D call. Germline values: CDR1 SNHLY, CDR2 FYNNEI. Trimming stripped 8 bases from V and 0 bases from J, with 11 bases between. The CDR3 has 14 residues. For the CDR3, the DNA is TGTGCCAGCGACCCTCAGAGCTCTGGAAACACCATATATTTT. It encodes CASDPQSSGNTIYF.

CDR3 coding DNA: TGTGCCTGGAGTGTTGGACGGACACCCGTGGACACTGAAGCTTTCTTT. It codes for CAWSVGRTPVDTEAFF. V usage is TRBV30 and J usage is TRBJ1-1, with D perhaps TRBD1 (5 bases). The CDR3 extends over 16 amino acids. Per germline, CDR1 GTSNPN and CDR2 SVGIG (reference sequence). The V end lost 0 bases, the J end lost 3 bases, and 17 bases lay between the germline ends.